These T cell receptor beta chains were read from a single sample in a study of blood T cell repertoires in COVID-19. The repertoire was sequenced with immunoSEQ multiplex PCR; TCRdb's copy has only in-frame clones and lacks some. The sample includes roughly 430,000 clones, approximately 91% of them seen just once. Material: PBMCs or T cells enriched from blood (not recorded which). Receptor source: a woman between 18 and 30 years old who had been exposed to COVID-19. CDR3s include the opening cysteine and the closing phenylalanine or tryptophan. The order of the fields is J gene, D gene, clone size, V gene, CDR3 protein, CDR3 DNA. A D gene is named only where the DNA matches it firmly. Clone size, where shown, is once, few, many, or a class for clones that have expanded.

j_gene: TRBJ1-2
d_gene: TRBD1
abundance: few
v_gene: TRBV6-1
CDR3aa: CASSEWYRGDYGYTF
CDR3nt: TGTGCCAGCAGTGAATGGTACAGGGGAGACTATGGCTACACCTTC

j_gene: TRBJ2-2
d_gene: .
abundance: .
v_gene: TRBV7-2
CDR3aa: CASSLLPAGELFF
CDR3nt: TGTGCCAGCAGCTTATTGCCAGCCGGGGAGCTGTTTTTT

j_gene: TRBJ2-7
d_gene: .
abundance: .
v_gene: TRBV4-1
CDR3aa: CASSQVDSYEQYF
CDR3nt: TGCGCCAGCAGCCAAGTTGATAGCTACGAGCAGTACTTC

j_gene: TRBJ1-1
d_gene: TRBD1
abundance: .
v_gene: TRBV18
CDR3aa: CASSSGQSPAEAFF
CDR3nt: TGTGCCAGCTCATCGGGACAGTCCCCCGCTGAAGCTTTCTTT

j_gene: TRBJ2-7
d_gene: .
abundance: .
v_gene: TRBV6-1
CDR3aa: CASSDRRLTFSYEQYF
CDR3nt: TGTGCCAGCAGTGACCGGCGACTGACCTTCTCCTACGAGCAGTACTTC

j_gene: TRBJ2-7
d_gene: TRBD2
abundance: .
v_gene: TRBV7-2
CDR3aa: CASSLVSGGSYEQYF
CDR3nt: TGTGCCAGCAGCTTAGTTAGCGGGGGCTCCTACGAGCAGTACTTC

j_gene: TRBJ2-7
d_gene: .
abundance: .
v_gene: TRBV12-3/TRBV12-4
CDR3aa: CASSLGPSEQYF
CDR3nt: TGTGCCAGCAGTTTAGGGCCGTCCGAGCAGTACTTC

j_gene: TRBJ2-7
d_gene: .
abundance: .
v_gene: TRBV5-5
CDR3aa: CASRSAGRAYEQYF
CDR3nt: TGTGCCAGCAGATCTGCCGGGCGGGCCTACGAGCAGTACTTC

j_gene: TRBJ2-3
d_gene: TRBD2
abundance: .
v_gene: TRBV6-2/TRBV6-3
CDR3aa: CASSRLAGAPKIGTDTQYF
CDR3nt: TGTGCCAGCAGTCGGCTAGCGGGGGCCCCTAAAATTGGCACAGATACGCAGTATTTT

j_gene: TRBJ2-5
d_gene: TRBD1
abundance: .
v_gene: TRBV5-4
CDR3aa: CASSPGQGAWETQYF
CDR3nt: TGTGCCAGCAGCCCTGGACAGGGGGCGTGGGAGACCCAGTACTTC

j_gene: TRBJ2-5
d_gene: TRBD2
abundance: .
v_gene: TRBV5-5
CDR3aa: CASSAGLEQETQYF
CDR3nt: TGTGCCAGCAGCGCGGGACTAGAGCAAGAGACCCAGTACTTC

j_gene: TRBJ2-7
d_gene: .
abundance: few
v_gene: TRBV29-1
CDR3aa: CSVGSADSYEQYF
CDR3nt: TGCAGCGTTGGGTCAGCGGACTCCTACGAGCAGTACTTC

j_gene: TRBJ2-7
d_gene: TRBD1
abundance: .
v_gene: TRBV30
CDR3aa: CAWSGTGYSYEQYF
CDR3nt: TGTGCCTGGAGCGGGACAGGATACTCCTACGAGCAGTACTTC

j_gene: TRBJ1-6
d_gene: TRBD1
abundance: few
v_gene: TRBV28
CDR3aa: CASRRTGYNSPLHF
CDR3nt: TGTGCCAGCAGAAGGACAGGATATAATTCACCCCTCCACTTT

j_gene: TRBJ2-7
d_gene: .
abundance: .
v_gene: TRBV3-1/TRBV3-2
CDR3aa: CASSVPGVYEQYF
CDR3nt: TGTGCCAGCAGCGTACCGGGGGTATACGAGCAGTACTTC

j_gene: TRBJ1-2
d_gene: .
abundance: .
v_gene: TRBV4-3
CDR3aa: CASSQGGTNYGYTF
CDR3nt: TGCGCCAGCAGCCAGGGAGGTACTAACTATGGCTACACCTTC

j_gene: TRBJ2-3
d_gene: TRBD2
abundance: .
v_gene: TRBV3-1/TRBV3-2
CDR3aa: CASSQVPPLAGATDTQYF
CDR3nt: TGTGCCAGCAGCCAAGTCCCCCCACTAGCGGGGGCTACAGATACGCAGTATTTT

j_gene: TRBJ2-4
d_gene: .
abundance: .
v_gene: TRBV2
CDR3aa: CASRRISTSAKNIQYF
CDR3nt: TGTGCCAGCAGGAGGATCTCTACTAGCGCCAAAAACATTCAGTACTTC

j_gene: TRBJ2-7
d_gene: TRBD1
abundance: .
v_gene: TRBV19
CDR3aa: CASSTTGGASYEQYF
CDR3nt: TGTGCCAGTAGTACTACAGGGGGCGCCTCCTACGAGCAGTACTTC

j_gene: TRBJ1-2
d_gene: .
abundance: .
v_gene: TRBV10-1
CDR3aa: CASSAHSYYGYTF
CDR3nt: TGCGCCAGCAGTGCTCACAGCTACTATGGCTACACCTTC

j_gene: TRBJ2-1
d_gene: .
abundance: .
v_gene: TRBV29-1
CDR3aa: CSVAGEWNNEQFF
CDR3nt: TGCAGCGTTGCCGGGGAATGGAACAATGAGCAGTTCTTC

j_gene: TRBJ2-7
d_gene: .
abundance: .
v_gene: TRBV15
CDR3aa: CATSRDRLGQLISSEQYF
CDR3nt: TGTGCCACCAGCAGAGATCGCTTAGGACAGTTGATCTCCTCCGAGCAGTACTTC

j_gene: TRBJ2-7
d_gene: .
abundance: .
v_gene: TRBV11-3
CDR3aa: CASSTDRAGEQYF
CDR3nt: TGTGCCAGCAGCACAGACAGGGCGGGAGAGCAGTACTTC

j_gene: TRBJ2-2
d_gene: .
abundance: .
v_gene: TRBV2
CDR3aa: CASSLKQTGELFF
CDR3nt: TGTGCCAGCAGTCTTAAGCAAACCGGGGAGCTGTTTTTT

j_gene: TRBJ2-5
d_gene: TRBD1
abundance: few
v_gene: TRBV7-8
CDR3aa: CASSPSTGVRETQYF
CDR3nt: TGTGCCAGCAGCCCCTCGACAGGGGTCAGAGAGACCCAGTACTTC

j_gene: TRBJ1-1
d_gene: .
abundance: .
v_gene: TRBV25-1
CDR3aa: CASSELHWRGGEAFF
CDR3nt: TGTGCCAGCAGTGAATTACATTGGCGGGGAGGTGAAGCTTTCTTT

j_gene: TRBJ2-5
d_gene: TRBD1
abundance: .
v_gene: TRBV13
CDR3aa: CASSLRPGGNQETQYF
CDR3nt: TGTGCCAGCAGCTTAAGGCCAGGGGGCAACCAAGAGACCCAGTACTTC

j_gene: TRBJ1-5
d_gene: .
abundance: .
v_gene: TRBV11-2
CDR3aa: CASSLDSGGLGPQHF
CDR3nt: TGTGCCAGCAGCTTAGATTCGGGGGGCCTAGGGCCCCAGCATTTT

j_gene: TRBJ2-7
d_gene: .
abundance: .
v_gene: TRBV13
CDR3aa: CASSFPSRPYEQYF
CDR3nt: TGTGCCAGCAGCTTTCCTAGCAGACCCTACGAGCAGTACTTC

j_gene: TRBJ2-1
d_gene: TRBD2
abundance: .
v_gene: TRBV7-3
CDR3aa: CASSLTGSGGNEQFF
CDR3nt: TGTGCCAGCAGCTTAACGGGTAGCGGGGGAAATGAGCAGTTCTTC